The 20 T cell receptor beta chains presented below share a single source sample, sequenced in a study of cytomegalovirus exposure and HLA in healthy donors. TCRdb keeps only in-frame clones here, not all; method: immunoSEQ multiplex PCR. Altogether around 170,000 clones are present, more than 75% being singletons, with the ten largest covering around 3%. Sample: PBMCs. The receptor set was obtained from a man younger than 35 in good health and CMV-seronegative.

This chain links TRBV6-5 with TRBJ1-3; tentatively, D is TRBD1 (6 bases). With 6 bases removed from V and 2 bases from J, the gap between germline ends came to 14 bases. Per germline, CDR1 MNHEY and CDR2 SVGAGI. This CDR3 contains 15 residues. The CDR3 DNA follows: TGTGCCAGCAGAATCGACAGGTTGGCTGGAAACACCATATATTTT. It yields the protein CASRIDRLAGNTIYF.

The chain uses TRBV6-1 and TRBJ2-7; possibly TRBD1 for D (5 bases). The CDR3 has 15 residues. Germline assignment: CDR1 MNHNS and CDR2 SASEGT. Trimming stripped 3 bases from V and 0 bases from J, with 12 bases between. CDR3 DNA: TGTGCCAGCAGTGATTTCTCGACAGCCTCCTACGAGCAGTACGTC. Translation gives CASSDFSTASYEQYV.

The chain combines TRBV11-2 with TRBJ2-3; D is undetermined. CDR3 length: 12 amino acids. CDR1 SGHAT and CDR2 FQNNGV come from the germline V gene. Trimming left V 2 bases short and J 5 bases short, with 5 bases between. The CDR3 loop reads CASSLQVDTQYF. As DNA, the CDR3 is TGTGCCAGCAGCTTACAGGTAGATACGCAGTATTTT.

This chain joins TRBV7-9 and TRBJ2-7; D gene unclear. The germline V gene encodes CDR1 SEHNR and CDR2 FQNEAQ (reference sequence). V was clipped by 4 bases and J by 4 bases, with 11 bases between them. CDR3 length: 13 residues. The CDR3 loop reads CASSSDPQYEQYV. CDR3 bases: TGTGCCAGCAGCTCTGATCCACAGTACGAGCAGTACGTC.

The chain links TRBV30 to TRBJ2-3, with TRBD2 matching 9 bases. Losses at the gene ends were 3 bases for V and 1 base for J; bases not matched to a gene: 2. The V gene's germline CDR1 is GTSNPN and CDR2 SVGIG (reference sequence). The length of the CDR3 is 14 residues. The CDR3, as DNA: TGTGCCTGGAGGACTAGCGGAGGCACAGATACGCAGTATTTT. Amino acid sequence: CAWRTSGGTDTQYF.

The CDR3 sequence: CASSSTDSPNQPQHF. In DNA, the CDR3 is TGTGCCAGCAGCTCTACAGACAGCCCCAATCAGCCCCAGCATTTT. This chain connects TRBV28 to TRBJ1-5, with D possibly being TRBD1 (5 bases). CDR3 length equals 15 residues. CDR1 is MDHEN and CDR2 is SYDVKM in the germline V gene. The V end lost 6 bases, the J end lost 3 bases, and 15 bases lay between the germline ends.

The chain couples TRBV4-3 to TRBJ2-5; 7 bases fit TRBD2. CDR1 and CDR2 (germline): LGHNA, YSLEER. V was clipped by 0 bases and J by 3 bases; unmatched bases: 7. This CDR3 region has 16 residues. For the CDR3, the DNA is TGCGCCAGCAGCCAAGATTTTCGCGGGGGAGAAGAGACCCAGTACTTC. Protein: CASSQDFRGGEETQYF.

This sequence joins TRBV5-6 and TRBJ1-1; 10 positions agree with TRBD1. The CDR3 has 16 amino acids. The germline gives CDR1 SGHDT, CDR2 YYEEEE. V trimming: 4 bases; J trimming: 3 bases; junction bases outside the gene matches: 9. For the CDR3, the DNA is TGTGCCAGCAGCCTTGGACAGGGGGTCGGGTACACTGAAGCTTTCTTT. It encodes CASSLGQGVGYTEAFF.

The V call is TRBV4-1, the J call TRBJ2-5; 9 bases are shared with TRBD1. CDR1 is MGHRA, CDR2 YSYEKL, per germline. The trim removed 2 bases at V and 5 bases at J, leaving 12 bases unmatched. This CDR3 spans 17 amino acids. The CDR3 loop is CASSQNPTGGEWETQYF. CDR3 in DNA: TGCGCCAGCAGCCAAAATCCGACAGGGGGAGAATGGGAGACCCAGTACTTC.

Comments on this clone: One junction end does not reproduce the germline sequence, and a read error may be involved. The chain recombines TRBV30 with TRBJ2-7; the D gene is possibly TRBD1 (5 bases). Germline lookup yields CDR1 GTSNPN and CDR2 SVGIG (reference sequence). CDR3 length equals 10 residues. CDR3 sequence: CAQRTPYVAF. The CDR3 DNA is TGTGCCCAAAGGACACCGTACGTTGCTTTC.

This rearrangement joins TRBV7-6 to TRBJ1-4; 9 bases are a match to TRBD1. The germline V gene has CDR1 SGHVS and CDR2 FNYEAQ. The CDR3 spans 17 residues. V dropped 5 bases and J dropped 4; count of bases not matched to a gene: 11. The CDR3 spells CASSPTGTGPNNEKLFF. Here the CDR3 DNA reads TGTGCCAGCAGCCCAACCGGGACAGGGCCAAATAATGAAAAACTGTTTTTT. Based on the CDR3 plus reference TRBV7-6 and TRBJ1-4, the full variable domain is GAGVSQSPRYKVTKRGQDVALRCDPISGHVSLYWYRQALGQGPEFLTYFNYEAQQDKSGLPNDRFSAERPEGSISTLTIQRTEQRDSAMYRCASSPTGTGPNNEKLFFGSGTQLSVL.

CDR3 region: CASSEPIGLAGGADTQYF. The CDR3 DNA reads as TGTGCCAGCAGTGAGCCCATTGGACTAGCGGGGGGGGCAGATACGCAGTATTTT. The chain employs TRBV6-1 and TRBJ2-3; 15 nucleotides match TRBD2. The CDR3 is made up of 18 amino acids. V lost 3 bases to trimming and J lost 4 bases; unmatched junction nucleotides: 8. Germline V gives CDR1 MNHNS, CDR2 SASEGT.

The V and J genes are TRBV2 and TRBJ2-3; 7 bases line up with TRBD2. There are 16 residues in the CDR3. Trimming at V came to 5 bases and at J to 0 bases, leaving 8 bases not matched to a gene. Germline loops: CDR1 SNHLY, CDR2 FYNNEI. The CDR3: CASSLASGGSTDTQYF. Written as DNA, the CDR3 is TGTGCCAGCAGTCTGGCTAGCGGCGGCAGCACAGATACGCAGTATTTT.

The rearrangement uses TRBV20-1 and TRBJ2-1; D ambiguous. V lost 7 bases to trimming and J lost 4 bases, with 8 bases between them. CDR1 is DFQATT and CDR2 is SNEGSKA in the germline V gene (reference sequence). The CDR3 has 11 residues. CDR3 loop: CSVSTYNEQFF. CDR3 bases: TGCAGTGTATCGACTTACAATGAGCAGTTCTTC.

This clone was counted between two and nine times. The chain carries TRBV4-1 and TRBJ2-7; 7 bases are shared with TRBD2. Germline CDR1 is MGHRA and CDR2 is YSYEKL. The J segment lost 5 bases and the V segment lost 4 bases, leaving 17 bases of the junction unmatched. The CDR3 runs 17 residues. The CDR3 spells CASSPIPGSGERHEQYF. CDR3 nucleotides: TGCGCCAGCAGCCCTATTCCCGGAAGCGGGGAACGCCACGAGCAGTACTTC.

The V gene is TRBV11-2, the J gene TRBJ1-3; a possible D gene is TRBD1 (6 bases). From germline, CDR1 is SGHAT and CDR2 FQNNGV. The V end was cut by 4 bases, the J end by 0 bases, with 13 bases between. The CDR3 length is 16 residues. The CDR3 region is CASSSLTGRSGNTIYF. The CDR3 DNA reads TGTGCCAGCAGCTCATTGACAGGACGCTCTGGAAACACCATATATTTT.

This chain connects TRBV19 to TRBJ2-7; TRBD1 matches at 10 bases. The CDR3 is 15 residues long. CDR1 LNHDA and CDR2 SQIVND come from the germline V gene (reference sequence). With 7 bases clipped from V and 1 base from J, the junction kept 7 bases outside the gene matches. The CDR3 region is CASTYRDRGSYEQYF. The CDR3 coding sequence is TGTGCCAGTACCTACCGGGACAGGGGATCCTACGAGCAGTACTTC.

The chain recombines TRBV2 with TRBJ1-1; 7 bases align to TRBD1. Germline loops: CDR1 SNHLY, CDR2 FYNNEI. The CDR3 covers 18 residues. Trimming at V came to 3 bases and at J to 0 bases, leaving 13 bases not matched to a gene. As DNA, the CDR3 is TGTGCCAGCAGTGAGGGGTTAGGGGGCCCCGGCATGAACACTGAAGCTTTCTTT. This translates into CASSEGLGGPGMNTEAFF.

As regards this clone: No DNA is shown, since the ends of the CDR3 on it are uncertain; the CDR3 is the one TCRdb lists. The chain is built from TRBV6-1 and TRBJ2-7; the table's D call, TRBD1, was not checked against the DNA. Germline CDR1 reads MNHNS; CDR2 reads SASEGT. The CDR3 sequence runs 14 residues, both termini included. The CDR3 here is CASILDRGSNEQYV.

This clone was counted a single time. The chain recombines TRBV2 with TRBJ1-5; D is unresolved. The CDR3 runs to 14 residues. Germline V gene sequence: CDR1 SNHLY, CDR2 FYNNEI. Trimming left V 8 bases short and J 5 bases short, with 16 bases between. This CDR3 reads CASSKSEGDQPQHF. Written as DNA, the CDR3 is TGTGCCAGCTCCAAATCGGAGGGAGATCAGCCCCAGCATTTT.